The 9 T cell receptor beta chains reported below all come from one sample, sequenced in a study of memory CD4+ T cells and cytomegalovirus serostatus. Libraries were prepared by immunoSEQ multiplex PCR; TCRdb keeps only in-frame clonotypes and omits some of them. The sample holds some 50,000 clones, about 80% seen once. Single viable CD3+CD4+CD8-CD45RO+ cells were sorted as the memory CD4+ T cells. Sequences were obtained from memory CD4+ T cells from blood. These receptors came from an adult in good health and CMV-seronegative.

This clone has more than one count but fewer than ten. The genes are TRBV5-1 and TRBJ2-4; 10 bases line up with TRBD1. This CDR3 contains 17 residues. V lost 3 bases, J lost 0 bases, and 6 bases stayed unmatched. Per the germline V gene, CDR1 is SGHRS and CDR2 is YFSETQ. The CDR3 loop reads CASSSDRGHLAKNIQYF. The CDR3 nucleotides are TGCGCCAGCAGCTCCGACAGGGGGCACCTAGCCAAAAACATTCAGTACTTC.

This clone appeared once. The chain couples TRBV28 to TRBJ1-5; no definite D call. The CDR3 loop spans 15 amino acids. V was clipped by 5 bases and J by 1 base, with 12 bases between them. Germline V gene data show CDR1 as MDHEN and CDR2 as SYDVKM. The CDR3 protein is CASSRTYGSNQPQHF. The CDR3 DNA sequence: TGTGCCAGCAGTCGGACCTACGGGAGCAATCAGCCCCAGCATTTT.

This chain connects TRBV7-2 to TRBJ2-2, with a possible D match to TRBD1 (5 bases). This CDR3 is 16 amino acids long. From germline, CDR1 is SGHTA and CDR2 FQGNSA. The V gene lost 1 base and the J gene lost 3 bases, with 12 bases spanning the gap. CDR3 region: CASSLGGTGDTGELFF. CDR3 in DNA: TGTGCCAGCAGCTTAGGGGGAACAGGAGACACCGGGGAGCTGTTTTTT.

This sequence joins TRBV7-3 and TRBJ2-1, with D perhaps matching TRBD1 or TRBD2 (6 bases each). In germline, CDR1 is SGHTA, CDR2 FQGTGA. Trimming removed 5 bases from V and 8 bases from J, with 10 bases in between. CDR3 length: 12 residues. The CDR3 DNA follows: TGTGCCAGCAGCAGGGGGGCAGATGAGCAGTTCTTC. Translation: CASSRGADEQFF.

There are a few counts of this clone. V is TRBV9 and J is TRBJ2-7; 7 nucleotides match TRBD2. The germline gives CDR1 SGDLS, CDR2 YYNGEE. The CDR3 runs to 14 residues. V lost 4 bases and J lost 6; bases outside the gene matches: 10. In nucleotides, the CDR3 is TGTGCCAGCAGCCCCCGGGGGGACCGGGGCGAGCAGTACTTC. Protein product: CASSPRGDRGEQYF.

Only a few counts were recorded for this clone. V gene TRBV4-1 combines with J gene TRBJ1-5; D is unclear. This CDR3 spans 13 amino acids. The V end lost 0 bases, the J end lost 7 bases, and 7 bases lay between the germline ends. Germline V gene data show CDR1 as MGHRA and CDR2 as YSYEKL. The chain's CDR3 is CASSQEGQQPQHF. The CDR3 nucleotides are TGCGCCAGCAGCCAAGAAGGCCAACAGCCCCAGCATTTT.

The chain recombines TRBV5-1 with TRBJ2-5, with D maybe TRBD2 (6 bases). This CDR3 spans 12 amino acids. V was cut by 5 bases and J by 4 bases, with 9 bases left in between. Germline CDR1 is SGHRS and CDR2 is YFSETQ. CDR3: CASRGGGETQYF. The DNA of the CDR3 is TGCGCCAGCAGGGGGGGAGGAGAGACCCAGTACTTC. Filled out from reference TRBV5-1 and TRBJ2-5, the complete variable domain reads KAGVTQTPRYLIKTRGQQVTLSCSPISGHRSVSWYQQTPGQGLQFLFEYFSETQRNKGNFPGRFSGRQFSNSRSEMNVSTLELGDSALYLCASRGGGETQYFGPGTRLLVL.

This chain's CDR3 is CASSTSPSSNQPQHF. CDR3 DNA sequence: TGTGCCAGCAGCACCTCCCCATCTAGCAATCAGCCCCAGCATTTT. The chain links TRBV21-1 to TRBJ1-5. TRBV21-1 is a documented pseudogene. The CDR3 is made up of 15 amino acids.

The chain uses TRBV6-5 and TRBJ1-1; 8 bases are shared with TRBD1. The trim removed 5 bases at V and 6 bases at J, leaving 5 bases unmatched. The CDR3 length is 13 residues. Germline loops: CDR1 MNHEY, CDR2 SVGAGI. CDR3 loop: CASSLIQGAEAFF. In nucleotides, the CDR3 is TGTGCCAGCAGTCTGATACAGGGGGCTGAAGCTTTCTTT.